One sample yielded the 11 T cell receptor beta chains listed below, sequenced in a study of vaccination effects on CD4 cells after COVID-19. Sequencing was preceded by expansion of antigen-specific CD4+ T cells with viral peptide pools in the ViraFEST assay. CD4+ T cells were isolated after around 10 days of culture. The cohort was immunized with two doses of either the BNT162b2 or mRNA-1273 vaccine. Their antigens are not known. Generated by immunoSEQ multiplex PCR, the TCRdb table keeps only in-frame clones and is missing some. Here the sample spans about 27,000 clones, about 80% being singletons. Here the sequenced sample was CD4+ T cells from PBMCs cultured with HCoV-NL63 spike peptides, taken after COVID-19 vaccination. Source of these receptors: a human donor who received a COVID-19 vaccine. Some clones in this sample may be carry-over from other donors' samples.

The chain has TRBV2 and TRBJ1-5; the D is unclear. This CDR3 region has 14 residues. V gave up 6 bases and J gave up 4 bases, with 13 bases separating them. CDR1 is SNHLY and CDR2 is FYNNEI in the germline V gene. The CDR3 DNA follows: TGTGCCAGCAGGGTTGCCGGGGTAAATCAGCCCCAGCATTTT. Encoded protein: CASRVAGVNQPQHF.

This chain joins TRBV12-5 and TRBJ2-3, with unresolved D. Germline-derived CDR1 and CDR2 are LGHNT and FRNRAP. This CDR3 is 15 amino acids long. The germline V and J ends were trimmed by 1 base and 2 bases, with 10 bases remaining between them. CDR3 DNA: TGTGCTAGTGGTTTGGGGGTCAGTTTCACAGATACGCAGTATTTT. This codes for CASGLGVSFTDTQYF.

The chain has TRBV7-2 and TRBJ1-3; TRBD1 matches at 8 bases. The CDR3 consists of 15 residues. J lost 2 bases, V lost 5 bases, and 5 bases had no gene match. Germline CDR1 SGHTA, CDR2 FQGNSA. CDR3 DNA sequence: TGTGCCAGCAGCATACAGGGGGTTGCTGGAAACACCATATATTTT. Encoded protein: CASSIQGVAGNTIYF.

The chain combines TRBV2 with TRBJ2-2; D perhaps matches TRBD2 (6 bases). Germline CDR1 is SNHLY and CDR2 is FYNNEI. The CDR3 contains 15 residues. V lost 6 bases, J lost 0 bases, and 11 bases lay in between. DNA of the CDR3: TGTGCCAGCAGAGTAGAGCGGGCGAACACCGGGGAGCTGTTTTTT. Its translation: CASRVERANTGELFF.

The chain employs TRBV24-1 and TRBJ2-1; D is tentatively TRBD1 or TRBD2 (6 bases each). Trimming removed 7 bases from V and 8 bases from J, with 20 bases in between. The length of the CDR3 is 15 residues. Looked up from germline, CDR1 is KGHDR and CDR2 is SFDVKD. The CDR3 DNA reads TGTGCCACCAGCAAGGGGGGCGAAGATTCCCATGAGCAGTTCTTC. The encoded protein is CATSKGGEDSHEQFF.

This clone was recorded only once. The V and J genes are TRBV24-1 and TRBJ2-1, with D perhaps matching TRBD1 (6 bases). The CDR3 has 15 amino acids. The germline V gene encodes CDR1 KGHDR and CDR2 SFDVKD. V lost 3 bases to trimming and J lost 3 bases, with 11 bases between them. The CDR3 region is CATSDVQGNYNEQFF. The DNA for the CDR3 is TGTGCCACCAGTGATGTACAGGGAAACTACAATGAGCAGTTCTTC.

CDR3 DNA sequence: TGTGCCAGCAGCTTGGGCCGGGGGGCCCGCGCAGATACGCAGTATTTT. This gives the protein CASSLGRGARADTQYF. The chain links TRBV7-9 to TRBJ2-3; a weak D match, TRBD2 (7 bases). CDR3 length: 16 residues. V was pared by 3 bases and J by 4 bases, with 17 bases between. Germline assignment: CDR1 SEHNR and CDR2 FQNEAQ (reference sequence).

This clone was counted a few times. The gene calls are TRBV6-4 and TRBJ1-4; 8 bases align to TRBD1. The junction had 4 bases not matched to a gene; V was cut back by 3 bases and J by 7 bases. Germline values: CDR1 MRHNA, CDR2 SNTAGT. The CDR3 is 14 amino acids. CDR3 amino acids: CASSETGVSEKLFF. The DNA for the CDR3 is TGTGCCAGCAGTGAGACAGGGGTGAGTGAAAAACTGTTTTTT.

This clone was detected only once. The chain carries TRBV7-8 and TRBJ1-5; maybe TRBD1 (5 bases). This CDR3 region has 15 residues. Germline loops: CDR1 SGHVS, CDR2 FQNEAQ. Trimming cost V 4 bases and J 0 bases, with 10 bases left between them. The DNA of the CDR3 is TGTGCCAGCAGCTACTCTAGGGGTAGCAATCAGCCCCAGCATTTT. Protein product: CASSYSRGSNQPQHF.

This clone has just a few counts. The genes are TRBV3-1 (or the pseudogene TRBV3-2) and TRBJ1-1; D ambiguous. Germline V lookup: CDR1 LGHDT, CDR2 YNNKEL (reference sequence). The V end lost 0 bases, the J end lost 3 bases, and 5 bases lay between the germline ends. This CDR3 is 13 amino acids long. The CDR3 sequence: CASSQEKDTEAFF. Here the CDR3 DNA reads TGTGCCAGCAGCCAAGAAAAGGACACTGAAGCTTTCTTT.

The rearrangement joins TRBV5-8 to TRBJ2-3; 8 nucleotides match TRBD2. V shed 4 bases, J shed 4 bases, and the junction held 11 bases outside the gene matches. Germline V gene sequence: CDR1 SGHTS, CDR2 YDEGEE. There are 16 residues in the CDR3. Written as DNA, the CDR3 is TGTGCCAGCAGCCGGGGGTTGCGGGGGGCGGCAGATACGCAGTATTTT. This translates into CASSRGLRGAADTQYF.